Following are 24 T cell receptor beta chains from one sample sequenced in a study of cytomegalovirus exposure and HLA in healthy donors. The primer mix had 60 Vbeta and 13 Jbeta primers. The data were produced by immunoSEQ multiplex PCR, yet TCRdb's version contains in-frame clones alone and is incomplete. In the table there are more than 80,000 clones, 65% to 80% of which are singletons. The specimen sequenced was PBMCs. The source of these receptors is a woman between 65 and 79 years old in good health and CMV-seropositive.

This chain uses TRBV7-9 with TRBJ2-7; 7 nucleotides match TRBD2. The V and J ends lost 6 bases and 3 bases, in that order; junction bases with no gene match: 11. CDR3 length: 15 amino acids. From germline, CDR1 is SEHNR and CDR2 FQNEAQ (reference sequence). The CDR3 DNA reads TGTGCCAGCAGTGCCACCGGTTCGGGAGGCTACGAGCAGTACTTC. It is translated as CASSATGSGGYEQYF.

The chain has TRBV13 and TRBJ2-3; maybe TRBD1 (6 bases). CDR1 is PRHDT and CDR2 is FYEKMQ in the germline V gene (reference sequence). The CDR3 sequence is 16 residues long. V lost 2 bases and J 8 bases, leaving 20 bases between the germline ends. The CDR3 region has the DNA TGTGCCAGCAGCTTAATGGGACATGGGCCGGACGGTACGCAGTATTTT. Translated, it gives CASSLMGHGPDGTQYF.

This rearrangement joins TRBV19 to TRBJ1-1; D remains unclear. There are 11 residues in the CDR3. Germline V gene lookup returns CDR1 LNHDA and CDR2 SQIVND (reference sequence). V shed 9 bases and J shed 5 bases, with 10 bases lying between them. CDR3 sequence: CASITRTEAFF. CDR3 nucleotide sequence: TGTGCCAGCATAACTCGGACTGAAGCTTTCTTT.

This clone was seen a few times. This sequence joins TRBV4-1 and TRBJ2-3; D remains unclear. The ends were cut back, 5 bases at V and 0 bases at J, with 12 bases in the middle. This CDR3 region has 15 residues. Germline V gene sequence: CDR1 MGHRA, CDR2 YSYEKL. The CDR3 protein is CASSKPRASTDTQYF. Written as DNA, the CDR3 is TGCGCCAGCAGCAAACCCCGAGCTAGCACAGATACGCAGTATTTT.

The count of this clone is one. CDR3 in DNA: TGCGCCAGCAGCCCGACGGGACTAGTGAACTACGAGCAGTACTTC. Protein: CASSPTGLVNYEQYF. The V call is TRBV5-1, the J call TRBJ2-7; 8 bases align to TRBD2. The CDR3 has 15 amino acids. Germline-derived CDR1 and CDR2 are SGHRS and YFSETQ. V shed 4 bases, J shed 3 bases, and the junction held 9 bases outside the gene matches.

J is TRBJ1-5 and V is TRBV29-1; tentatively, D is TRBD1 (5 bases). CDR3 size: 13 residues. Trimming pared 4 bases from V and 4 bases from J, leaving 11 bases between. Germline CDR1 SQVTM, CDR2 ANQGSEA. The CDR3 region is CSVGRGLNQPQHF. In nucleotides, the CDR3 is TGCAGCGTTGGGAGGGGACTTAATCAGCCCCAGCATTTT.

This clone was recorded once. The chain employs TRBV10-3 and TRBJ2-1, with 12 bases that match TRBD2. V lost 8 bases and J lost 4; bases outside the gene matches: 6. The germline gives CDR1 ENHRY, CDR2 SYGVKD. There are 15 residues in the CDR3. CDR3 nucleotide sequence: TGTGCCATCGCTGCACTAGCGGGGGGTTACAATGAGCAGTTCTTC. This gives the protein CAIAALAGGYNEQFF.

The chain is built from TRBV28 and TRBJ2-4, with D tentatively TRBD2 (6 bases). V lost 9 bases and J lost 1, with 13 bases in between. The CDR3 is 14 amino acids. CDR1 and CDR2 (germline): MDHEN, SYDVKM. The CDR3 DNA follows: TGTGCCAGTCGGGGGAATGCGGCCAAAAACATTCAGTACTTC. Translating it yields CASRGNAAKNIQYF.

The chain carries TRBV11-2 and TRBJ1-2, with D perhaps TRBD1 (6 bases). Looked up from germline, CDR1 is SGHAT and CDR2 is FQNNGV. The CDR3 length is 13 residues. V was shortened by 1 base and J by 4 bases, with 7 bases between the two germline ends. CDR3 loop: CASSLGRGYGYTF. The CDR3 DNA reads as TGTGCCAGCAGCTTAGGCAGGGGCTATGGCTACACCTTC.

This clone was found a few times. The chain recombines TRBV28 with TRBJ2-7; TRBD2 agrees at 7 bases. With V trimmed by 6 bases and J by 2 bases, 4 bases remained unmatched. This CDR3 spans 13 amino acids. Germline loops: CDR1 MDHEN, CDR2 SYDVKM. The chain's CDR3 is CASSLTSPYEQYF. The CDR3 coding sequence is TGTGCCAGCAGCCTGACTAGCCCCTACGAGCAGTACTTC.

This clone has only one observation. The chain couples TRBV7-8 to TRBJ2-7; 7 bases are a match to TRBD2. In germline, CDR1 is SGHVS, CDR2 FQNEAQ. The CDR3 consists of 17 residues. V lost 5 bases and J lost 3; bases outside the gene matches: 16. The CDR3 DNA reads TGTGCCAGCAGCACCGCCTTTCGTGGGAGGGATTACTACGAGCAGTACTTC. Translation gives CASSTAFRGRDYYEQYF.

This chain connects TRBV27 to TRBJ2-3; TRBD2 matches at 8 bases. This CDR3 has 15 amino acids. V was pared by 5 bases and J by 6 bases, with 10 bases of the junction left unmatched. CDR1 and CDR2 from the germline V gene are MNHEY and SMNVEV (reference sequence). As DNA, the CDR3 is TGTGCCAGCAGTGGGAGGCGGGGGGCGGTGGATACGCAGTATTTT. Protein: CASSGRRGAVDTQYF.

This chain links TRBV27 with TRBJ2-7; 9 bases align to TRBD1. V dropped 3 bases and J dropped 4; count of bases not matched to a gene: 4. Germline lookup yields CDR1 MNHEY and CDR2 SMNVEV (reference sequence). CDR3 length equals 14 residues. This chain's CDR3 is CASSLGTGKYEQYF. DNA for the CDR3: TGTGCCAGCAGTTTGGGGACAGGGAAATACGAGCAGTACTTC.

V usage is TRBV7-6 and J usage is TRBJ1-5, with D uncertain. The CDR3 spans 13 residues. Germline assignment: CDR1 SGHVS and CDR2 FNYEAQ. The ends were cut back, 6 bases at V and 3 bases at J, with 9 bases in the middle. CDR3 protein: CASSTQFNQPQHF. CDR3 DNA: TGTGCCAGCAGTACTCAATTCAATCAGCCCCAGCATTTT.

The chain has TRBV18 and TRBJ1-2; TRBD1 is a possible D gene (6 bases). Trimming removed 5 bases from V and 1 base from J, with 8 bases in between. The CDR3 spans 13 residues. Germline CDR1 KGHSH, CDR2 LQKENI. The CDR3 nucleotides are TGTGCCAGCTCATCGGACAGTAACTATGGCTACACCTTC. This sequence encodes CASSSDSNYGYTF.

The chain couples TRBV10-1 to TRBJ2-3; 9 bases align to TRBD1. The V segment lost 1 base and the J segment 6 bases; nucleotides outside the gene matches: 5. CDR3 length equals 15 residues. Germline V lookup: CDR1 WNHNN, CDR2 SYGVQD (reference sequence). The CDR3 coding sequence is TGCGCCAGCAGTGAGTTCGGGACAGGGCGGGATACGCAGTATTTT. This codes for CASSEFGTGRDTQYF.

The gene calls are TRBV10-2 and TRBJ2-2; the match to TRBD2 covers 7 bases. V was clipped by 11 bases and J by 0 bases; unmatched bases: 6. Germline V CDR1 and CDR2: WSHSY, SAAADI. This CDR3 spans 14 amino acids. CDR3 nucleotides: TGCGCCGCCCCCCGGGGGGCGAACACCGGGGAGCTGTTTTTT. Its protein product is CAAPRGANTGELFF.

The chain joins TRBV11-2 to TRBJ2-3; 10 bases fit TRBD2. The V gene end was trimmed by 0 bases and the J gene end by 2 bases; junction bases not matched to a gene: 11. The CDR3 is made up of 19 amino acids. CDR1 is SGHAT and CDR2 is FQNNGV in the germline V gene. CDR3 region: CASSLDVPGLANATDTQYF. The CDR3 nucleotides read TGTGCCAGCAGCTTAGACGTACCGGGACTAGCGAATGCCACAGATACGCAGTATTTT.

V and J are TRBV4-1 and TRBJ1-2, with TRBD1 identical over 8 bases. This CDR3 has 14 residues. Germline V gene sequence: CDR1 MGHRA, CDR2 YSYEKL. J gave up 9 bases and V 3 bases, and 9 bases lay outside the gene matches. The CDR3 here is CASSHEGTGSSYTF. CDR3 coding DNA: TGCGCCAGCAGCCACGAAGGGACAGGCTCTAGCTACACCTTC.

The chain has TRBV10-2 and TRBJ1-5, with D perhaps TRBD1 (5 bases). There are 15 residues in the CDR3. CDR1 and CDR2 from the germline V gene are WSHSY and SAAADI. Trimming shortened V by 0 bases and J by 5 bases, and 11 bases separated the two germline ends. The CDR3: CASSESSGADQPQHF. The CDR3 bases are TGCGCCAGCAGTGAGTCAAGTGGGGCCGATCAGCCCCAGCATTTT.

V gene TRBV6-5 combines with J gene TRBJ2-5; perhaps TRBD2 as D (5 bases). The J call is uncertain, as TRBJ2-7 better fits the DNA end. Germline assignment: CDR1 MNHEY and CDR2 SVGAGI. CDR3 size: 14 residues. CDR3 DNA: TGTGCCAGCAGTTACTCGACTAACTCCTACGAGCAGTACTTC. This codes for CASSYSTNSYEQYF.

This chain links TRBV6-4 with TRBJ1-2, with 7 positions matching TRBD1. Germline V gene lookup returns CDR1 MRHNA and CDR2 SNTAGT. The trim removed 6 bases at V and 9 bases at J, leaving 16 bases unmatched. The CDR3 runs 15 residues. CDR3 bases: TGTGCCAGCAGCCCCTCCTCGACAGGGAAAATGAGCTACACCTTC. Amino acid sequence: CASSPSSTGKMSYTF.

This clone was counted a few times. This chain connects TRBV5-1 to TRBJ1-2, with D possibly being TRBD1 (5 bases). Trimming cost V 4 bases and J 2 bases, with 12 bases left between them. CDR1 and CDR2 (germline): SGHRS, YFSETQ. The CDR3 length is 14 residues. The CDR3 coding sequence is TGCGCCAGCAGCCCGGAGCCAGGGAACTATGGCTACACCTTC. The encoded protein is CASSPEPGNYGYTF.

Here the CDR3 DNA reads TGCAGCGCCCCTGGGGGACAGTCCTATGGCTACACCTTC. This encodes CSAPGGQSYGYTF. The chain uses TRBV29-1 and TRBJ1-2, with TRBD1 matching 7 bases. The CDR3 consists of 13 residues. Germline lookup yields CDR1 SQVTM and CDR2 ANQGSEA. Unmatched junction bases numbered 9, after V lost 7 bases and J lost 4 bases. Looking up the rest from reference TRBV29-1 and TRBJ1-2 gives the full variable domain: SAVISQKPSRDICQRGTSLTIQCQVDSQVTMMFWYRQQPGQSLTLIATANQGSEATYESGFVIDKFPISRPNLTFSTLTVSNMSPEDSSIYLCSAPGGQSYGYTFGSGTRLTVV.